This TCR beta chain is drawn from a study of shared clonotypes between healthy human individuals. General study points: Clonotype sharing among donors likely depends on sequencing depth. Across a handful of donors, naive CD4 shared roughly 5%, naive CD8 3% to 3.5%, memory CD4 about 2.5%, memory CD8 0.4% to 0.5%.

CD45RO-negative, CCR7-selected cells formed the naive CD8 fraction, which excluded terminally differentiated effector memory CD45RA+ cells. The study enrolled healthy HIV-negative adults without recent acute infections or vaccinations as donors. Remarks on this clone: The antigen is not known.

Genomic DNA belonging to each subset was distributed in equal measure over several immunoSEQ plates. TCRdb keeps only in-frame clones here, not all; method: immunoSEQ multiplex PCR. The sample contains hundreds of thousands of clones, nearly 97% of which appear only once. V was pared by 6 bases and J by 0 bases, with 13 bases between. This CDR3 region has 15 residues. From germline, CDR1 is MNHEY and CDR2 SVGAGI. The source is a woman aged 25 to 45 in good health. Sequencing was done on a sample of naive CD8+ T cells sorted from blood. The gene calls are TRBV6-5 and TRBJ2-3; D is unclear. The CDR3 DNA sequence: TGTGCCAGCAGCCCGATCGCGTCTAGCACAGATACGCAGTATTTT. Translating gives CASSPIASSTDTQYF.